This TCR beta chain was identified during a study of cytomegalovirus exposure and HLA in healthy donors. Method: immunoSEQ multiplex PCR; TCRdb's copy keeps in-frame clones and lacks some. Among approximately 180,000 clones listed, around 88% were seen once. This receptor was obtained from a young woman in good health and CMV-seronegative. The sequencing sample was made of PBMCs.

The CDR3 nucleotides read TGTGCCAGAAGCCTCGACCAGTCAGGCAGCTCCTACAATGAGCAGTTCTTC. Amino acid sequence: CARSLDQSGSSYNEQFF. The rearrangement joins TRBV5-3 to TRBJ2-1; D is unclear. TRBV5-3 carries the ORF label, with uncertain function. Between the trimmed V and J ends, which lost 4 bases and 0 bases, there was a span of 17 bases. The CDR3 consists of 17 residues.